These T cell receptor beta chains were read from a single sample in a study of blood T cells in healthy people across ages. MiXCR, applied by TCRdb to the 5' RACE reads, yields one record per CDR3 protein. The profile shows roughly 1,700,000 distinct CDR3 sequences, 28% of them singletons. The specimen was blood. These receptors originate from a woman in her 30s in good health. The CDR3 runs from the conserved cysteine through the conserved F or W. A D gene is named only where the DNA matches it firmly. The size entry is marked missing in some rows and otherwise reads once, few, many or a size class.

J gene,D gene,V gene,clone size,CDR3 protein,CDR3 DNA
TRBJ1-2,TRBD1,TRBV5-1,.,CASSRGQGVSENGYTF,TGCGCCAGCAGCAGAGGACAGGGGGTCAGTGAGAATGGCTACACCTTC
TRBJ2-3,.,TRBV10-3,few,CARRWRTWEQYF,TGTGCCCGACGGTGGCGTACCTGGGAGCAGTATTTT
TRBJ2-3,.,TRBV28,once,CASRFGRSTDTQYF,TGTGCCAGCAGGTTTGGCAGGAGCACAGATACGCAGTATTTT
TRBJ2-5,.,TRBV18,many,CASSPANQETQYF,TGTGCCTCCTCCCCGGCGAACCAAGAGACCCAGTACTTC
TRBJ1-2,TRBD1,TRBV29-1,.,CSVGQGASANYGYTF,TGCAGCGTTGGACAGGGGGCTTCCGCGAACTATGGCTACACCTTC
TRBJ2-1,.,TRBV20-1,few,CSARVPLGDEQFF,TGCAGTGCTAGAGTGCCTCTTGGGGATGAGCAGTTCTTC
TRBJ1-2,.,TRBV6-5,.,CVSSRTTRAPNYGYTF,TGTGTCAGCAGTCGGACGACGCGGGCCCCTAACTATGGCTACACCTTC
TRBJ1-5,.,TRBV12-3/TRBV12-4,many,CASSSRQASNQPQHF,TGTGCCAGCAGTTCAAGACAGGCCAGCAATCAGCCCCAGCATTTT
TRBJ2-7,TRBD2,TRBV5-5,.,CASSLAGVAGTYEQYF,TGTGCCAGCAGCTTGGCCGGGGTAGCGGGCACCTACGAGCAGTACTTC
TRBJ2-6,.,TRBV20-1,many,CSAFDSGANVLTF,TGCAGTGCTTTTGACTCTGGGGCCAACGTCCTGACTTTC
TRBJ1-1,.,TRBV15,.,CATSSWEGSEAFF,TGTGCCACCAGCAGCTGGGAGGGTTCTGAAGCTTTCTTT
TRBJ2-7,.,TRBV20-1,.,CSAETRNHYEQYF,TGCAGTGCTGAGACTAGAAACCACTACGAGCAGTACTTC
TRBJ2-7,.,TRBV7-3,.,CASSLGGGASGNEQYF,TGTGCCAGCAGCTTAGGCGGGGGCGCTTCGGGGAACGAGCAGTACTTC
TRBJ2-2,.,TRBV6-5,.,CASSLTGTPSTGELFF,TGTGCCAGCAGCCTCACCGGGACCCCCAGCACCGGGGAGCTGTTTTTT
TRBJ2-7,.,TRBV3-1,many,CASSPRAEGNEQYF,TGTGCCAGCAGCCCCCGGGCGGAGGGGAACGAGCAGTACTTC
TRBJ1-2,.,TRBV7-2,.,CASSLPGDNYGYTF,TGTGCCAGCAGCTTACCGGGAGATAACTATGGCTACACCTTC
TRBJ1-6,.,TRBV5-1,once,CASSSLGVTSPPHF,TGCGCCAGCAGCTCCCTCGGGGTCACCTCACCCCCCCACTTT
TRBJ2-1,.,TRBV29-1,few,CSVGYVGYNEQFF,TGCAGCGTTGGATACGTGGGGTACAATGAGCAGTTCTTC
TRBJ1-5,.,TRBV12-3/TRBV12-4,.,CASSLSDRGNQPQHF,TGTGCCAGCAGTTTAAGTGATCGGGGCAATCAGCCCCAGCATTTT
TRBJ2-1,.,TRBV20-1,few,CSARVPPKYNEQFF,TGCAGTGCTAGAGTCCCGCCGAAATACAATGAGCAGTTCTTC
TRBJ2-7,.,TRBV20-1,.,CSIIPGPLNNEQYF,TGCAGTATTATTCCGGGACCTTTAAACAATGAGCAGTACTTC
TRBJ2-4,.,TRBV7-2,.,CASSFGNFGGMSAKNIQYF,TGTGCCAGCAGCTTTGGGAATTTTGGAGGGATGTCGGCCAAAAACATTCAGTACTTC
TRBJ2-1,.,TRBV12-3/TRBV12-4,few,CASSLPVVGGRSAYNEQFF,TGTGCCAGCAGTTTACCAGTAGTTGGGGGGAGAAGCGCCTACAATGAGCAGTTCTTC
TRBJ1-2,TRBD1,TRBV15,many,CATSGQGISLDGYTF,TGTGCCACCAGCGGACAGGGGATCAGTTTGGATGGCTACACCTTC
TRBJ1-1,.,TRBV12-3/TRBV12-4,.,CASRSQGYTEAFF,TGTGCCAGCAGATCTCAGGGGTACACTGAAGCTTTCTTT
TRBJ1-5,.,TRBV5-5,many,CASSLMGNSNQPQHF,TGTGCCAGCAGCCTGATGGGCAATAGCAATCAGCCCCAGCATTTT